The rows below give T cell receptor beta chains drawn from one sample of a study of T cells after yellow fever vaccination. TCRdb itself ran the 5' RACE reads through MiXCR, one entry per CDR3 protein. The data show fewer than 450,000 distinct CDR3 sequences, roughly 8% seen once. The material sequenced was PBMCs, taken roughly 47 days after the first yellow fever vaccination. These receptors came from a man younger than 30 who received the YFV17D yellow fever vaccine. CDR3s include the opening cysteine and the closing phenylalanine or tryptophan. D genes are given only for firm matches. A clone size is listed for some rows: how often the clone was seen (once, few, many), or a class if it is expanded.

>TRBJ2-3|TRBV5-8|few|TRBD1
CASSLLMTGETDTQYF
TGTGCCAGCAGCTTGCTCATGACAGGGGAAACAGATACGCAGTATTTT
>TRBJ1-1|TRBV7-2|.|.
CASTRERGDEAFF
TGTGCCAGCACCCGAGAGAGGGGGGACGAAGCTTTCTTT
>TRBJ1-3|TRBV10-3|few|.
CAISESGSGDTIYF
TGTGCCATCAGTGAGTCGGGCTCCGGGGACACCATATATTTT
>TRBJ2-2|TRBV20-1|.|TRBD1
CSARDMKGADGELFF
TGCAGTGCTAGAGATATGAAGGGGGCGGACGGGGAGCTGTTTTTT
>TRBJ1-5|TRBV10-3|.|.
CAIGTPGSNQPQHF
TGTGCCATAGGGACACCGGGTTCCAATCAGCCCCAGCATTTT
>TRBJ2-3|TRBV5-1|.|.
CASSLVPNTDTQYF
TGCGCCAGCAGCTTGGTCCCGAACACAGATACGCAGTATTTT
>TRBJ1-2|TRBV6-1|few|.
CASSPRGFYGYTF
TGTGCCAGCAGCCCTAGAGGCTTTTATGGCTACACCTTC
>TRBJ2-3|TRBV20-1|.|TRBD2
CSARGGGLAGPDTQYF
TGCAGTGCTAGGGGGGGGGGACTAGCGGGGCCAGATACGCAGTATTTT
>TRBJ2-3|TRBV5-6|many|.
CASSFETLLTDTQYF
TGTGCCAGCAGCTTTGAGACACTACTTACAGATACGCAGTATTTT
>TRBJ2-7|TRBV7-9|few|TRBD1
CASSLPDRGGNEQYF
TGTGCCAGCAGCTTACCGGACAGGGGCGGTAACGAGCAGTACTTC
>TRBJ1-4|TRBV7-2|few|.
CASSFGERGKLFF
TGTGCCAGCAGCTTTGGGGAGAGGGGAAAACTGTTTTTT
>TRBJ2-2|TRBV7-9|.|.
CASSLESGLRTGELFF
TGTGCCAGCAGCTTAGAATCGGGTCTACGCACCGGGGAGCTGTTTTTT
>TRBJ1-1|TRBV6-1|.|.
CASSEVRVTEAFF
TGTGCCAGCAGTGAAGTTAGGGTAACTGAAGCTTTCTTT
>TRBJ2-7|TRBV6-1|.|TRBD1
CASSEQGAQRSWSSYEQYF
TGTGCCAGCAGTGAGCAGGGGGCGCAAAGGAGTTGGAGTTCCTACGAGCAGTACTTC
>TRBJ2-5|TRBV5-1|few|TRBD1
CASSLGQGAKETQYF
TGCGCCAGCAGCTTGGGACAGGGGGCTAAAGAGACCCAGTACTTC
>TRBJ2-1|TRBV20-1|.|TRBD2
CSRRSSGGAGYNEQFF
TGCAGTAGACGTTCTAGCGGGGGGGCGGGGTACAATGAGCAGTTCTTC
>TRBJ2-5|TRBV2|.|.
CASQPGETQYF
TGTGCCAGCCAGCCTGGGGAGACCCAGTACTTC
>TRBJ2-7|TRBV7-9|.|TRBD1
CASSSGQGGEQYF
TGTGCCAGCAGCTCGGGACAGGGGGGCGAGCAGTACTTC
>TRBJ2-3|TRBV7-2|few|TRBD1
CASSLDRVGTDTQYF
TGTGCCAGCAGCCTAGACAGGGTGGGAACAGATACGCAGTATTTT
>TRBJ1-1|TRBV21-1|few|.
CASRDRVTEAFF
TGTGCCTCCCGGGACAGGGTCACTGAAGCTTTCTTT
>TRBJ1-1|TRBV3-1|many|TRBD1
CASSQHRGTEAFF
TGTGCCAGCAGCCAGCACAGGGGCACTGAAGCTTTCTTT
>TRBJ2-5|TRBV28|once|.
CASRQGTNQETQYF
TGTGCCAGCAGGCAGGGGACCAACCAAGAGACCCAGTACTTC
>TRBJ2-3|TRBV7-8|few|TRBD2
CASSFRRLAGSTDTQYF
TGTGCCAGCAGCTTCCGTCGGCTAGCGGGGAGCACAGATACGCAGTATTTT
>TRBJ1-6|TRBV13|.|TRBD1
CASSRTGGDSPLHF
TGTGCCAGCAGCCGGACAGGGGGCGATTCACCCCTCCACTTT
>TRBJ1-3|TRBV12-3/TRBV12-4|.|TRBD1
CASSARDRGRNTIYF
TGTGCCAGCAGTGCCCGGGACAGGGGGAGAAACACCATATATTTT
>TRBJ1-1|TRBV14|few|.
CASSQVMWNINMNTEAFF
TGTGCCAGCAGCCAAGTAATGTGGAATATTAACATGAACACTGAAGCTTTCTTT
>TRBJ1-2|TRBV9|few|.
CASSVAGDGGYTF
TGTGCCAGCAGCGTAGCCGGGGACGGTGGCTACACCTTC
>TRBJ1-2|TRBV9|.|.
CASSASKGGYTF
TGTGCCAGCAGCGCCAGTAAGGGTGGCTACACCTTC
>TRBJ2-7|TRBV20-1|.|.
CSALGTSEQYF
TGCAGTGCTCTTGGGACCTCCGAGCAGTACTTC
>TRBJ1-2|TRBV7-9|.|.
CASIHLPQSGTYGYTF
TGTGCCAGCATCCACCTCCCACAGTCAGGGACCTATGGCTACACCTTC
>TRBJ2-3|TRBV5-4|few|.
CASSLGENRDTQYF
TGTGCCAGCAGCCTCGGGGAGAACAGGGATACGCAGTATTTT
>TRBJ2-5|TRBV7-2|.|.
CASTPGTYQETQYF
TGTGCCAGCACCCCGGGCACGTACCAAGAGACCCAGTACTTC
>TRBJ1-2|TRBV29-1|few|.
CSVDAGSEDYGYTF
TGCAGCGTTGATGCAGGGTCGGAGGACTATGGCTACACCTTC
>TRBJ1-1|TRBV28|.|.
CASSLSGLLGDTEAFF
TGTGCCAGCAGTTTATCGGGCCTTCTAGGGGACACTGAAGCTTTCTTT
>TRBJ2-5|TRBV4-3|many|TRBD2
CASSQDPSGGAETQYF
TGCGCCAGCAGCCAAGATCCTAGCGGGGGGGCAGAGACCCAGTACTTC
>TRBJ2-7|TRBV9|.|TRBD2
CASSRRGGPSYEQYF
TGTGCCAGCAGCAGGCGCGGGGGACCTTCCTACGAGCAGTACTTC
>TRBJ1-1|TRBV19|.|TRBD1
CASSASDRGNTEAFF
TGTGCCAGTAGTGCCTCGGACAGGGGCAACACTGAAGCTTTCTTT
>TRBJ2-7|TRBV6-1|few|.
CASSPGRGPYEQYF
TGTGCCAGCAGTCCCGGCAGGGGACCCTACGAGCAGTACTTC
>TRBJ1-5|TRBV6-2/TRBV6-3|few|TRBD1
CASSYSRDREEGQPQHF
TGTGCCAGCAGTTACTCCCGGGACAGGGAAGAGGGACAGCCCCAGCATTTT
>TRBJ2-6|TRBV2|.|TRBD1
CASSETGDHSGANVLTF
TGTGCCAGCAGTGAAACAGGGGACCACTCTGGGGCCAACGTCCTGACTTTC
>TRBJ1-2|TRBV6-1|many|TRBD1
CASPGQNYGYTF
TGTGCCAGCCCGGGACAGAACTATGGCTACACCTTC
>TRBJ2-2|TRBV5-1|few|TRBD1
CASSGPLRQGKVTGELFF
TGCGCCAGCAGCGGGCCCTTGAGACAGGGGAAGGTCACCGGGGAGCTGTTTTTT
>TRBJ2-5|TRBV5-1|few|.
CASSLISSSETQYF
TGCGCCAGCAGCTTGATATCTAGTTCCGAGACCCAGTACTTC
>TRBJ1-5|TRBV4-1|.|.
CASSQEGWSGGFRHF
TGCGCCAGCAGCCAAGAAGGTTGGTCCGGGGGGTTCCGACATTTT
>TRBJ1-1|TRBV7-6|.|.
CASSSTGSLNTEAFF
TGTGCCAGCAGCTCTACCGGGAGCCTGAACACTGAAGCTTTCTTT
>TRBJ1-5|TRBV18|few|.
CASSPVASRRNQPQHF
TGTGCCAGCTCACCAGTTGCCAGCCGACGCAATCAGCCCCAGCATTTT
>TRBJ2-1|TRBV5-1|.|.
CASSLVQGGEPTQEQFF
TGCGCCAGCAGCTTAGTCCAGGGGGGAGAGCCGACCCAGGAGCAGTTCTTC
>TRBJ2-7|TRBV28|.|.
CASSLGGYYEQYF
TGTGCCAGCAGTTTGGGGGGATACTACGAGCAGTACTTC
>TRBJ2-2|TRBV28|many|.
CASSFLAGELFF
TGTGCCAGCAGTTTTTTAGCCGGGGAGCTGTTTTTT
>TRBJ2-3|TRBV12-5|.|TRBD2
CASGLGGYTDTQYF
TGTGCTAGTGGCCTCGGGGGGTACACAGATACGCAGTATTTT
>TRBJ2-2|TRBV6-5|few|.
CASSYRVSNTGELFF
TGTGCCAGCAGTTACAGGGTGTCGAACACCGGGGAGCTGTTTTTT
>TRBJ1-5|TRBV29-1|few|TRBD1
CSVVGTVNQPQHF
TGCAGCGTTGTCGGGACAGTTAATCAGCCCCAGCATTTT
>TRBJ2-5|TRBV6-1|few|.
CASSPGGSAETQYF
TGTGCCAGCAGCCCAGGTGGCAGCGCAGAGACCCAGTACTTC
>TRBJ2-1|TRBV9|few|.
CASGAGLGHNEQFF
TGTGCCAGTGGAGCGGGTCTCGGGCACAATGAGCAGTTCTTC
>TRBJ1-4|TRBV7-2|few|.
CASSLKRGFNEKLFF
TGTGCCAGCAGCTTGAAAAGGGGCTTTAATGAAAAACTGTTTTTT
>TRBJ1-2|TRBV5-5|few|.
CASGMTAKIYGYTF
TGTGCCAGCGGGATGACAGCGAAAATCTATGGCTACACCTTC
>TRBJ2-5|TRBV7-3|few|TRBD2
CASSLSRAGRGETQYF
TGTGCCAGCAGCTTAAGTCGCGCAGGGCGGGGGGAGACCCAGTACTTC